This T cell receptor (beta chain) was recorded in a study of cytomegalovirus exposure and HLA in healthy donors. Germline V gives CDR1 MGHRA, CDR2 YSYEKL. This CDR3 contains 17 residues. Trimming removed 0 bases from V and 3 bases from J, with 14 bases in between. Vbeta (60) and Jbeta (13) primers were used in the PCR. The repertoire was sequenced with immunoSEQ multiplex PCR; TCRdb's copy has only in-frame clones and lacks some. The sample includes more than 95,000 clones, approximately 72% of them seen just once. The gene calls are TRBV4-1 and TRBJ2-2; weak D call: TRBD1 (6 bases). The sequence was collected from a man aged 25 to 45 in good health and CMV-seronegative. Specimen: PBMCs. CDR3 nucleotides: TGCGCCAGCAGCCAAGAGAAAACAGGGTTCGACACCGGGGAGCTGTTTTTT. This sequence encodes CASSQEKTGFDTGELFF.